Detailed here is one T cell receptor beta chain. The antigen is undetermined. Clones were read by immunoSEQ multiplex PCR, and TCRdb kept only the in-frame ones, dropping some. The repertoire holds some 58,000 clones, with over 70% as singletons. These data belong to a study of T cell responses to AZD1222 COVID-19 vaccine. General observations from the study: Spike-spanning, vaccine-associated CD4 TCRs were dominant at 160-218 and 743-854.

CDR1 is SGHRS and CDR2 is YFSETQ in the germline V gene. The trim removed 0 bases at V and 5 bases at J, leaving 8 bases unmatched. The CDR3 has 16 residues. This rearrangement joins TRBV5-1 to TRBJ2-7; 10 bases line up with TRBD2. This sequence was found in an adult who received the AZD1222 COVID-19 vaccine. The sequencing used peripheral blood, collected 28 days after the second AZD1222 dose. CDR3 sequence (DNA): TGCGCCAGCAGCTTGGGAGTAGCGGGAGGTGTGGACGAGCAGTACTTC. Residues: CASSLGVAGGVDEQYF. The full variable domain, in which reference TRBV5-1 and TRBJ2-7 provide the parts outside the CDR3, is KAGVTQTPRYLIKTRGQQVTLSCSPISGHRSVSWYQQTPGQGLQFLFEYFSETQRNKGNFPGRFSGRQFSNSRSEMNVSTLELGDSALYLCASSLGVAGGVDEQYFGPGTRLTVT.